This TCR beta chain was recorded in a study of shared clonotypes between healthy human individuals. The repertoire was sequenced with immunoSEQ multiplex PCR; TCRdb's copy has only in-frame clones and lacks some. The data hold some 450,000 clones, with roughly 80% observed a single time. The V gene end was trimmed by 2 bases and the J gene end by 2 bases; junction bases not matched to a gene: 5. Germline-derived CDR1 and CDR2 are MDHEN and SYDVKM. The CDR3 sequence is 15 residues long. The sequence derives from a woman in her forties in good health. Some clones in this sample may be carry-over from other donors' samples. The chain joins TRBV28 to TRBJ2-7, with TRBD1 matching over 8 bases. Sequencing was performed on PBMCs. CDR3 bases: TGTGCCAGCAGTTTACACGGACAGGGAGCCTACGAGCAGTACTTC. Its translation: CASSLHGQGAYEQYF.